A selection of T cell receptor beta chains follows, all from one sample in a study of early T cells in non-severe SARS-CoV-2 infection. TCRdb used MiXCR to reprocess the 5' RACE reads, holding one entry per CDR3 protein. The top ten clones hold less than 3.5% of a sample with 45,000 to 55,000 distinct CDR3 sequences, roughly 6.5% of them seen once. Sequenced here: whole blood, sampled at baseline. The receptor set was obtained from an adult who was a healthcare worker with PCR-confirmed SARS-CoV-2 infection or an uninfected control (not recorded which). Both conserved end residues are part of each CDR3. D genes are given only for firm matches. The size of a clone is reported for some rows only, either as once, few or many, or as a class for expanded clones.

J: TRBJ2-7
size: .
V: TRBV20-1
D: .
DNA: TGCAGTGCTTACGGGAGCTCCTACGAGCAGTACTTC
CDR3: CSAYGSSYEQYF

J: TRBJ2-7
size: .
V: TRBV7-6
D: .
DNA: TGTGCCAGCAGCCTTAGTACTGAGGGCTCGAACGGGCAGTACTTC
CDR3: CASSLSTEGSNGQYF

J: TRBJ2-3
size: many
V: TRBV28
D: TRBD2
DNA: TGTGCCAGCAGTACAACCGGGACTAGCGGCCGACCGCCAGATACGCAGTATTTT
CDR3: CASSTTGTSGRPPDTQYF

J: TRBJ1-5
size: many
V: TRBV7-2
D: TRBD1
DNA: TGTGCCAGCAGCTCCGGACAGGGTCGGCCCCAGCATTTT
CDR3: CASSSGQGRPQHF

J: TRBJ2-2
size: .
V: TRBV4-1
D: .
DNA: TGCGCCAGCAGCCAAGAGCCGGATCCAAACACCGGGGAGCTGTTTTTT
CDR3: CASSQEPDPNTGELFF

J: TRBJ2-7
size: many
V: TRBV6-2/TRBV6-3
D: .
DNA: TGTGCCAGCAGTTTACAGACAGATAGCTCCTACGAGCAGTACTTC
CDR3: CASSLQTDSSYEQYF

J: TRBJ1-2
size: many
V: TRBV7-8
D: TRBD1
DNA: TGTGCCAGCAGCGTAGGGTCCGCGGACAGGAACTATGGCTACACCTTC
CDR3: CASSVGSADRNYGYTF

J: TRBJ2-7
size: .
V: TRBV18
D: .
DNA: TGTGCCAGCTCACCACCGGGCGGCTCCTACGAGCAGTACTTC
CDR3: CASSPPGGSYEQYF

J: TRBJ2-2
size: many
V: TRBV7-3
D: .
DNA: TGTGCCAGCAGCTTAAGCTCTGGGCGAACCGGGGAGCTGTTTTTT
CDR3: CASSLSSGRTGELFF

J: TRBJ2-3
size: many
V: TRBV9
D: .
DNA: TGTGCCTCCGGCGGGGGCTTGGGCACAGATACGCAGTATTTT
CDR3: CASGGGLGTDTQYF

J: TRBJ2-1
size: many
V: TRBV6-1
D: .
DNA: TGTGCCAGCAGTGATGTGGCCCTAGGCACCAATGAGCAGTTCTTC
CDR3: CASSDVALGTNEQFF

J: TRBJ1-1
size: many
V: TRBV6-6
D: .
DNA: TGTGCCAGCAGTCCCCCCACGGGCACTGAAGCTTTCTTT
CDR3: CASSPPTGTEAFF

J: TRBJ2-5
size: few
V: TRBV18
D: .
DNA: TGTGCCAGCTCACCTTTCGGACAGCTCACTCAAGAGACCCAGTACTTC
CDR3: CASSPFGQLTQETQYF

J: TRBJ2-1
size: many
V: TRBV27
D: TRBD1
DNA: TGTGCCAGCAGTTTGGCCGGGACAGAGTACAATGAGCAGTTCTTC
CDR3: CASSLAGTEYNEQFF

J: TRBJ1-3
size: many
V: TRBV12-3/TRBV12-4
D: .
DNA: TGTGCCAGCAGTCCTGCCCCCGGCACAGGGAGAACCCTCACTGGAAACACCATATATTTT
CDR3: CASSPAPGTGRTLTGNTIYF

J: TRBJ1-2
size: few
V: TRBV6-6
D: .
DNA: TGTGCCAGCAGTTACGCCGTGGCTGCACTCTATGGCTACACCTTC
CDR3: CASSYAVAALYGYTF

J: TRBJ2-3
size: .
V: TRBV6-6
D: .
DNA: TGTGCCAGCAGAACAACCGGGAGCACAGATACGCAGTATTTT
CDR3: CASRTTGSTDTQYF

J: TRBJ2-3
size: .
V: TRBV29-1
D: .
DNA: TGCAGCGCTGTTGGTGGGTCCGGGGATACGCAGTATTTT
CDR3: CSAVGGSGDTQYF

J: TRBJ1-4
size: many
V: TRBV4-3
D: .
DNA: TGCGCCAGCCGCACTCAGTACGCAACTAATGAAAAACTGTTTTTT
CDR3: CASRTQYATNEKLFF

J: TRBJ2-7
size: many
V: TRBV11-2
D: TRBD1
DNA: TGTGCCAGCAGCGGACAGGTGCCAGGCTACGAGCAGTACTTC
CDR3: CASSGQVPGYEQYF

J: TRBJ1-1
size: many
V: TRBV29-1
D: TRBD1
DNA: TGCAGCGCCGACCGGGACAGGGGGCATTACACTGAAGCTTTCTTT
CDR3: CSADRDRGHYTEAFF

J: TRBJ2-7
size: many
V: TRBV11-1
D: .
DNA: TGTGCCAGCAGCTACGCTTCCCTCTACGAGCAGTACTTC
CDR3: CASSYASLYEQYF

J: TRBJ2-7
size: .
V: TRBV3-1
D: TRBD1
DNA: TGTGCCAGCAACAGGGGTTCCTACGAGCAGTACTTC
CDR3: CASNRGSYEQYF

J: TRBJ2-6
size: .
V: TRBV7-2
D: TRBD1
DNA: TGTGCCAGCAGCGCGGGACAGGGGCTCGGGGCCAACGTCCTGACTTTC
CDR3: CASSAGQGLGANVLTF

J: TRBJ2-1
size: many
V: TRBV2
D: .
DNA: TGTGCCAGCCGTGTAGGGGAGATCAATGAGCAGTTCTTC
CDR3: CASRVGEINEQFF

J: TRBJ2-5
size: few
V: TRBV20-1
D: .
DNA: TGCAGTGCTAGACCCACATCAAAAGCAGGCCAAGAGACCCAGTACTTC
CDR3: CSARPTSKAGQETQYF

J: TRBJ1-1
size: many
V: TRBV18
D: .
DNA: TGTGCCAGCTCACCACCTCTTCGGGAGGTGGCTTTCTTT
CDR3: CASSPPLREVAFF

J: TRBJ1-1
size: .
V: TRBV6-2/TRBV6-3
D: TRBD1
DNA: TGTGCCAGCAGCCAGACAGGGGGCTATAAACCTGAAGCTTTCTTT
CDR3: CASSQTGGYKPEAFF